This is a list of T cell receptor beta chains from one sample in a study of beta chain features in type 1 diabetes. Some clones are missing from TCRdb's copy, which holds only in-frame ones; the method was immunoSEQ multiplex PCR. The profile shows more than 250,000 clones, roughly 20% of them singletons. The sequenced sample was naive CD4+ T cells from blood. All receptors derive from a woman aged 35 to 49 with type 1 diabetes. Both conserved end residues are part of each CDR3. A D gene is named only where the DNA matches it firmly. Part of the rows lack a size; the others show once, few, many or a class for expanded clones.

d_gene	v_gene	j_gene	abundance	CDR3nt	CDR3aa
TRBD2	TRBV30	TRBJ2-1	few	TGTGCCTGGTTAGCGGGGGCGGGCAATGAGCAGTTCTTC	CAWLAGAGNEQFF
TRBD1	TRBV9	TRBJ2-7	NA	TGTGCCAGCAGCCCTGGACAGGGCTTACCCTACGAGCAGTACTTC	CASSPGQGLPYEQYF
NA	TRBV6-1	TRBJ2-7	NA	TGTGCCAGCAGTGGCGGGATGTTGGGGGTTGCCCGTTACGAGCAGTACTTC	CASSGGMLGVARYEQYF
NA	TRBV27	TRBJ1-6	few	TGTGCCAGCAGTCTCAGACTCCGGAGTTCACCCCTCCACTTT	CASSLRLRSSPLHF
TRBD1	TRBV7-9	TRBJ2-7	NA	TGTGCCAGCAGCACGGGACAGGGAGTCCACGAGCAGTACTTC	CASSTGQGVHEQYF
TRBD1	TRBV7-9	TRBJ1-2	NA	TGTGCCAGCAGCCTGTTACAGGGGAACGGCTACACCTTC	CASSLLQGNGYTF
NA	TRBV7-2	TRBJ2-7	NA	TGTGCCAGCAGCCCACCGGGGGGCTCTATCACCGGGGAGCAGTACTTC	CASSPPGGSITGEQYF
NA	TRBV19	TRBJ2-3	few	TGTGCCAGTAGCCCGTTCTCCAGCACAGATACGCAGTATTTT	CASSPFSSTDTQYF
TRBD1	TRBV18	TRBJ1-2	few	TGTGCCAGCTCACTGGGACAGGGCGATGGCTACACCTTC	CASSLGQGDGYTF
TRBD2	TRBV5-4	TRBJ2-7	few	TGTGCCAGCAGCGAACCGGGACTAGCGGCCACCTACGAGCAGTACTTC	CASSEPGLAATYEQYF
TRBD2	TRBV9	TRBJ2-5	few	TGTGCCAGCAGCGTTTTTAGCGGGAGGGCCTGGGAGACCCAGTACTTC	CASSVFSGRAWETQYF
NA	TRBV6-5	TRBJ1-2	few	TGTGCCACCTTAGTACTCCTTAACTATGGCTACACCTTC	CATLVLLNYGYTF
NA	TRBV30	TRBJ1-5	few	TGTGCCTGGAGCGCAGGGGCTGCCAATCAGCCCCAGCATTTT	CAWSAGAANQPQHF
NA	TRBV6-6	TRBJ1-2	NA	TGTGCCAGCAGTTATCTAGGTGGCTACACCTTC	CASSYLGGYTF
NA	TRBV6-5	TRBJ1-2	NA	TGTGCCAGCAGTTACTCGGGGAGGACCTATGGCTACACCTTC	CASSYSGRTYGYTF
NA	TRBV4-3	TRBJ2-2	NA	TGCGCCAGCAGCCAGGGAGCGAACACCGGGGAGCTGTTTTTT	CASSQGANTGELFF
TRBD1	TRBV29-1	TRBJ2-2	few	TGCAGCGCCAAGTCCCGGGACAGGGACACCGGGGAGCTGTTTTTT	CSAKSRDRDTGELFF
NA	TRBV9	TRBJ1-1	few	TGTGCCAGCAGCGTAGGGTCAGAATCGAACACTGAAGCTTTCTTT	CASSVGSESNTEAFF
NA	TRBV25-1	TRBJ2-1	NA	TGTGCCAGCAGTGACGGCGGGAAGACGAATGAGCAGTTCTTC	CASSDGGKTNEQFF
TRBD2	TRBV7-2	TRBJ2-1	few	TGTGCCAGCAGCTTGGGACTAGCCGGTGAGCAGTTCTTC	CASSLGLAGEQFF
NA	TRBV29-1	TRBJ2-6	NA	TGCAGCGTTGAAGATCCTACAGTCTCTGGGGCCAACGTCCTGACTTTC	CSVEDPTVSGANVLTF
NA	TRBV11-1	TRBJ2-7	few	TGTGCCAGCAGCCAACAGCTCTCCTACGAGCAGTACTTC	CASSQQLSYEQYF
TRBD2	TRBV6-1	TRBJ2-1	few	TGTGCCAGCAGTAAAGCGGGAGCAGAGCAGTTCTTC	CASSKAGAEQFF
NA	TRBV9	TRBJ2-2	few	TGTGCCAGCAGCGTAGGGCTCCCTCCAGCCGGGGAGCTGTTTTTT	CASSVGLPPAGELFF
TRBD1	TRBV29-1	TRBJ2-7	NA	TGCAGCGGAGCGCGACAGGGAGACGAGCAGTACTTC	CSGARQGDEQYF
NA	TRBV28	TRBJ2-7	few	TGTGCCAGCAGGGGCCTATACGAGCAGTACTTC	CASRGLYEQYF
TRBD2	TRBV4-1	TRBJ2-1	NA	TGCGCCAGCAGCCAGCTACTAGCGGCGGACTACAATGAGCAGTTCTTC	CASSQLLAADYNEQFF